The entry below describes one T cell receptor (beta chain). This sample is drawn from a study of blood T cell repertoires in COVID-19. Study-level information: The United States, Italy and Spain were the sources of the acute and convalescent COVID-19 samples.

As handled by the study authors: Estimates of nucleated cell counts were drawn from the amplification of reference gene primers. The method was immunoSEQ multiplex PCR; TCRdb's version includes in-frame clones alone and lacks a portion of them. V and J calls and clone size come straight from that table; D and trimming were deduced from the DNA. The sample shows 350,000 or so clones, roughly 90% of them seen only once. Participants were placed into cohorts based on the clinical history they reported. Exposed participants came across a COVID-19 case within 2 weeks before study entry. The sample was PBMCs or T cells enriched from blood (not recorded which). The source is a woman aged 25 to 39 who had been exposed to COVID-19.

The CDR3 nucleotides are TGCGCCAGCAGCTTGGAGGGGACAGGGGTGGGCTACACCTTC. This gives the protein CASSLEGTGVGYTF. V is TRBV5-1 and J is TRBJ1-2; 10 bases are a match to TRBD1. Germline CDR1 SGHRS, CDR2 YFSETQ. The CDR3 covers 14 residues. J was trimmed by 8 bases and V by 0 bases; bases with no gene match: 4.